Presented here are 19 T cell receptor beta chains from one specimen sequenced in a study of T cell responses to AZD1222 COVID-19 vaccine. Profiling relied on immunoSEQ multiplex PCR, and the TCRdb table lists in-frame clones only, not all of them. The sample has under 150,000 clones, 85% to 95% seen once. Sample: peripheral blood, taken on day 0 of AZD1222 vaccination. The receptors come from an adult in good health.

The chain recombines TRBV30 with TRBJ2-2; D remains ambiguous. Germline values: CDR1 GTSNPN, CDR2 SVGIG (reference sequence). V gave up 4 bases and J gave up 5 bases, with 8 bases separating them. This CDR3 comprises 12 residues. In nucleotides, the CDR3 is TGTGCCTGGACCTCCCAGACCGGGGAGCTGTTTTTT. It translates to CAWTSQTGELFF.

This chain joins TRBV6-5 and TRBJ1-5, with 11 bases matching TRBD1. From germline, CDR1 is MNHEY and CDR2 SVGAGI. J lost 11 bases, V lost 6 bases, and 12 bases had no gene match. This CDR3 region has 15 residues. The CDR3 here is CASSEGQGDRRAQHF. Written as DNA, the CDR3 is TGTGCCAGCAGCGAGGGACAGGGGGACCGTAGGGCCCAGCATTTT.

This chain links TRBV25-1 with TRBJ2-5, with D perhaps given as TRBD1 or TRBD2 (5 bases each). V shed 9 bases and J shed 5 bases, with 10 bases lying between them. There are 11 residues in the CDR3. In germline, CDR1 is MGHDK, CDR2 SYGVNS. The chain's CDR3 is CASGTTETQYF. CDR3 DNA: TGTGCCAGTGGGACGACGGAGACCCAGTACTTC.

This rearrangement joins TRBV6-5 to TRBJ1-4, with 11 bases fitting TRBD1. V was pared by 8 bases and J by 5 bases, with 7 bases of the junction left unmatched. The CDR3 is 15 amino acids. Germline V lookup: CDR1 MNHEY, CDR2 SVGAGI. The CDR3 protein is CASGTGTGGNEKLFF. The CDR3 DNA sequence: TGTGCCAGCGGAACCGGGACAGGGGGAAATGAAAAACTGTTTTTT.

The CDR3 DNA sequence: TGCGCCAGCAGCTTGGGGACAGGGAACTACGAGCAGTACTTC. Translation: CASSLGTGNYEQYF. The J gene is TRBJ2-7, the V gene TRBV5-1; 8 positions match TRBD1. The CDR3 is 14 residues long. Germline lookup yields CDR1 SGHRS and CDR2 YFSETQ. V gave up 0 bases and J gave up 3 bases; unmatched junction bases: 2. Looking up the rest from reference TRBV5-1 and TRBJ2-7 gives the full variable domain: KAGVTQTPRYLIKTRGQQVTLSCSPISGHRSVSWYQQTPGQGLQFLFEYFSETQRNKGNFPGRFSGRQFSNSRSEMNVSTLELGDSALYLCASSLGTGNYEQYFGPGTRLTVT.

The V call is TRBV5-3, the J call TRBJ2-3; D is uncertain. TRBV5-3 is marked as an open reading frame, function uncertain. The V and J ends lost 4 bases and 0 bases respectively, with 12 bases between them. The CDR3 has 15 residues. The DNA of the CDR3 is TGTGCCAGAAGCCTGGGGTCGTATAGCACAGATACGCAGTATTTT. Its protein is CARSLGSYSTDTQYF.

This clone was recorded only once. The chain employs TRBV6-1 and TRBJ2-7; maybe TRBD2 (5 bases). The V and J ends lost 0 bases and 3 bases respectively, with 12 bases between them. Germline V gene sequence: CDR1 MNHNS, CDR2 SASEGT. The CDR3 runs 15 residues. The CDR3 reads CASSEALVRVYEQYF. The CDR3 region has the DNA TGTGCCAGCAGTGAAGCCCTGGTGAGGGTCTACGAGCAGTACTTC.

This clone showed up just a few times. The chain uses TRBV6-2 or TRBV6-3 and TRBJ2-7; 10 bases align to TRBD2. There are 15 residues in the CDR3. V was clipped by 2 bases and J by 0 bases; unmatched bases: 1. The germline V gene encodes CDR1 MNHEY and CDR2 SVGEGT. CDR3 DNA: TGTGCCAGCAGTTACGGGACTAGCGACTCCTACGAGCAGTACTTC. Amino acids: CASSYGTSDSYEQYF.

This clone occurred once. The V call is TRBV7-2, the J call TRBJ1-3; no definite D call. The CDR3 sequence is 14 residues long. Trimming stripped 4 bases from V and 0 bases from J, with 7 bases between. Germline CDR1 is SGHTA and CDR2 is FQGNSA. The CDR3 DNA is TGTGCCAGCAGCTATACGAGCTCTGGAAACACCATATATTTT. Amino acid sequence: CASSYTSSGNTIYF.

The genes are TRBV13 and TRBJ2-7; no definite D call. Germline values: CDR1 PRHDT, CDR2 FYEKMQ (reference sequence). The germline V and J ends were trimmed by 0 bases and 0 bases, with 12 bases remaining between them. The CDR3 length is 16 residues. CDR3 coding DNA: TGTGCCAGCAGCTTAGGGTTCGGCAGGAGCTCCTACGAGCAGTACTTC. As protein: CASSLGFGRSSYEQYF.

This sequence joins TRBV27 and TRBJ1-4; D is possibly TRBD1 (5 bases). Trimming took off 0 bases at V and 0 bases at J, with 8 bases between the two ends. Germline CDR1 is MNHEY and CDR2 is SMNVEV (reference sequence). The CDR3 is made up of 16 amino acids. The CDR3 loop reads CASSLSTGATNEKLFF. The CDR3 DNA follows: TGTGCCAGCAGTTTATCCACAGGTGCAACTAATGAAAAACTGTTTTTT.

The chain has TRBV3-1 (or the pseudogene TRBV3-2) and TRBJ1-6; D gene unclear. CDR1 is LGHDT, CDR2 YNNKEL, per germline (reference sequence). Trimming shortened V by 5 bases and J by 7 bases, and 15 bases separated the two germline ends. The CDR3 runs to 15 residues. CDR3 region: CASSFGLGGNSPLHF. The CDR3 region has the DNA TGTGCCAGCAGCTTTGGACTAGGTGGGAATTCACCCCTCCACTTT.

The rearrangement links TRBV7-8 to TRBJ2-7; 11 nucleotides line up with TRBD2. CDR1 SGHVS and CDR2 FQNEAQ come from the germline V gene. This CDR3 has 17 residues. V gave up 0 bases and J gave up 2 bases; unmatched junction bases: 6. The CDR3 coding sequence is TGTGCCAGCAGCTTAGCGCTAACTAGCGGGGGCACCTACGAGCAGTACTTC. This gives the protein CASSLALTSGGTYEQYF.

This clone was detected once. The chain uses TRBV6-2 or TRBV6-3 and TRBJ1-5; D is possibly TRBD1 (5 bases). V lost 3 bases and J lost 7, with 13 bases in between. This CDR3 spans 14 amino acids. The germline CDR1 and CDR2 sequences are MNHEY and SVGEGT. DNA of the CDR3: TGTGCCAGCAGTTATCAACAGGTTGGACAGCCCCAGCATTTT. This gives the protein CASSYQQVGQPQHF.

The J gene is TRBJ1-5, the V gene TRBV19; 7 bases are shared with TRBD1. CDR1 and CDR2 (germline): LNHDA, SQIVND (reference sequence). Unmatched junction bases numbered 7, after V lost 1 base and J lost 4 bases. CDR3 length equals 16 residues. CDR3 protein: CASSIAFQTGNQPQHF. CDR3 in DNA: TGTGCCAGTAGTATAGCGTTTCAGACAGGGAATCAGCCCCAGCATTTT.

V gene TRBV15 combines with J gene TRBJ2-5; TRBD2 matches at 7 bases. CDR3 length: 15 amino acids. V trimming: 3 bases; J trimming: 5 bases; junction bases outside the gene matches: 9. CDR1 LNHNV and CDR2 YYDKDF come from the germline V gene (reference sequence). The CDR3 sequence: CATSSSSGGGETQYF. The CDR3 bases are TGTGCCACCAGCAGCTCTTCGGGAGGAGGTGAGACCCAGTACTTC.

This clone was seen once. One junction end disagrees with the germline gene, perhaps due to a read error. The V gene is TRBV20-1, the J gene TRBJ1-1; no definite D call. The germline V gene has CDR1 DFQATT and CDR2 SNEGSKA (reference sequence). The CDR3 loop spans 11 amino acids. The CDR3 DNA sequence: TGCAGTTCTAGTTGGAGCACTGAAGCTTTCTTT. This translates into CSSSWSTEAFF.

The V call is TRBV27, the J call TRBJ2-3; D possibly corresponds to TRBD2 (5 bases). The CDR3 is 16 amino acids. Germline V lookup: CDR1 MNHEY, CDR2 SMNVEV (reference sequence). The V end lost 4 bases, the J end lost 1 base, and 15 bases lay between the germline ends. CDR3 amino acids: CASSSITSSGTDTQYF. CDR3 in DNA: TGTGCCAGCAGTTCAATTACTAGTTCGGGCACAGATACGCAGTATTTT.

The chain joins TRBV11-3 to TRBJ1-2; TRBD1 matches 7 bases. This CDR3 has 15 residues. Germline CDR1 and CDR2: SGHNT and YENEEA. V trimming: 0 bases; J trimming: 4 bases; junction bases outside the gene matches: 5. The CDR3 loop reads CASSLDWTGSYGYTF. CDR3 DNA sequence: TGTGCCAGCAGCTTAGACTGGACAGGCTCCTATGGCTACACCTTC.